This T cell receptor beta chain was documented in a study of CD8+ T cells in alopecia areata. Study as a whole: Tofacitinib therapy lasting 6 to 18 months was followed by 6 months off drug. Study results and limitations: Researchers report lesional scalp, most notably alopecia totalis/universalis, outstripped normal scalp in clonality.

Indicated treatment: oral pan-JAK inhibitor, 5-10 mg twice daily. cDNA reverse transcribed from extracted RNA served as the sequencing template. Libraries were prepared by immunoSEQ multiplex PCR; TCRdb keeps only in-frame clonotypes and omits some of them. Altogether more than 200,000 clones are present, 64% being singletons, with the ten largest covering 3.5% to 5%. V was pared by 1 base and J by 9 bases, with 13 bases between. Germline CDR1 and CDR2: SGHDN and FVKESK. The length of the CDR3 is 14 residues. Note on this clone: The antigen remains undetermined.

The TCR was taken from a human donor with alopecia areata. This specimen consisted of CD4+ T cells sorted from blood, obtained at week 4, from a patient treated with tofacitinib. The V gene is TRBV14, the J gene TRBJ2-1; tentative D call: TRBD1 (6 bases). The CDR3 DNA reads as TGTGCCAGCAGCCAAGCCCGGACAGCTGTTGAGCAGTTCTTC. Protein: CASSQARTAVEQFF.